Sequencing of this T cell receptor (beta chain) was carried out in a study of control samples from healthy donors and cancer patients. The CDR3 sequence is 15 residues long. J gave up 4 bases and V 2 bases, and 2 bases lay outside the gene matches. The V gene's germline CDR1 is MNHEY and CDR2 SVGEGT. Sequencing was performed with immunoSEQ multiplex PCR; in TCRdb, only in-frame clones are kept and a portion is missing. The repertoire holds approximately 150,000 clones, approximately 93% seen once, with about 5.8% in the top ten. The chain links TRBV6-2 or TRBV6-3 to TRBJ2-1, with 10 bases fitting TRBD2. This receptor was obtained from a man between 18 and 35 years old in good health. The material sequenced was blood. The CDR3 loop reads CASSYGTSDYNEQFF. The CDR3 region has the DNA TGTGCCAGCAGTTACGGGACTAGCGATTACAATGAGCAGTTCTTC.